The text below deals with one T cell receptor beta chain. This CDR3 comprises 11 residues. The germline gives CDR1 DFQATT, CDR2 SNEGSKA (reference sequence). Deletions cut 8 bases from V and 4 bases from J, with 11 bases between. This sample was included in a study of blood T cell repertoires in COVID-19. The wider study: Both acute and convalescent COVID-19 samples were obtained from the United States, Italy and Spain. PBMCs, B-cell-depleted T cells, or T cells were the source of the cDNA or gDNA that made up the material.

The authors' processing: By means of reference gene primer amplification, nucleated cell counts were estimated. This table comes from immunoSEQ multiplex PCR, and its TCRdb copy is limited to in-frame clones, with some not included. V and J calls and clone size are given by that table; D and trimming were obtained from the DNA. The data show 300,000 to 450,000 clones, with 85% seen just once and 3% to 4.5% held by the top ten. The sample taken for sequencing was peripheral blood. The chain recombines TRBV20-1 with TRBJ2-5; perhaps TRBD2 as D (5 bases). The TCR comes from a woman younger than 35 with acute or convalescent COVID-19. The chain's CDR3 is CSPRGGETQYF. Here the CDR3 DNA reads TGCAGTCCCCGGGGTGGAGAGACCCAGTACTTC.